This entry is about one T cell receptor beta chain. Its antigen is as yet unknown. V was cut by 3 bases and J by 6 bases, with 7 bases left in between. CDR1 and CDR2 from the germline V gene are ENHRY and SYGVKD. The CDR3 spans 12 residues. The data originate from a study of shared clonotypes between healthy human individuals. Study-level background: The study drew on a couple of women and three men aged 18 to 49 as donors. General observations from the study: About 5% of naive CD4 clonotypes were shared across several donors.

The test was conducted at deep level. TCRdb keeps only in-frame clones here, not all; method: immunoSEQ multiplex PCR. The sample holds a few million clones, around 90% seen once. Sequencing was done on a sample of naive CD4+ T cells sorted from blood. The subset here: CD45RA+ positively selected. The source of this sequence is a man between 18 and 35 years old in good health. This sequence joins TRBV10-3 and TRBJ2-3; D unclear. The CDR3 DNA follows: TGTGCCATCAGTGATTTCGAGGATACGCAGTATTTT. It is translated as CAISDFEDTQYF.